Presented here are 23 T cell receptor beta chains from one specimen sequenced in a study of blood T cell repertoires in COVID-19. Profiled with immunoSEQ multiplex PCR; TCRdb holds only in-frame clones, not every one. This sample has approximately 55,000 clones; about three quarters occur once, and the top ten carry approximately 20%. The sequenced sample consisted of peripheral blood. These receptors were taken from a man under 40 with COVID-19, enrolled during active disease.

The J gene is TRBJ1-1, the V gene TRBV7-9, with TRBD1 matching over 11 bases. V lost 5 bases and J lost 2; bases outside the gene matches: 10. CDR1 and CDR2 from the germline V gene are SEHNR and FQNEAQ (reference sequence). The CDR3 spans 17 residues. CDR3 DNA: TGTGCCAGCAGCAGAGGACAGGGGGCTCGGTTAAACACTGAAGCTTTCTTT. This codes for CASSRGQGARLNTEAFF.

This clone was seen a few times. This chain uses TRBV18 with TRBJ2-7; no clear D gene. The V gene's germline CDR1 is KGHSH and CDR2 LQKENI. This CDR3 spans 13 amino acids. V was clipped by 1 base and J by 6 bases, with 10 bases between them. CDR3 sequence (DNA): TGTGCCAGCTCACCACGCCGAGACACCGAGCAGTACTTC. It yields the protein CASSPRRDTEQYF.

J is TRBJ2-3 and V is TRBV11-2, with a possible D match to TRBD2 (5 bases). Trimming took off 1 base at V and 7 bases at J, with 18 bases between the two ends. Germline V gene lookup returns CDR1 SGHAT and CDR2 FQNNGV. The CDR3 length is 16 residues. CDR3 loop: CASSLALLGGTNTQYF. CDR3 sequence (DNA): TGTGCCAGCAGCTTAGCCCTACTCGGAGGTACAAATACGCAGTATTTT.

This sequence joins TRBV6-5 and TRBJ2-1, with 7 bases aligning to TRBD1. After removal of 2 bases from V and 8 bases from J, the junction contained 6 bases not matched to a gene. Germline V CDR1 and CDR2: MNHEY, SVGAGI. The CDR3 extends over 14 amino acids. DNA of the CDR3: TGTGCCAGCAGTTACCCCGACAGGGTTGATGAGCAGTTCTTC. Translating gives CASSYPDRVDEQFF.

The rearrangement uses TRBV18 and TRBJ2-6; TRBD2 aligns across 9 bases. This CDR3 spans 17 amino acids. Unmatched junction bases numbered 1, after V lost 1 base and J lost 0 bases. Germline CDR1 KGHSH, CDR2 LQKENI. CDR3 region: CASSPLAGVSGANVLTF. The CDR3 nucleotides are TGTGCCAGCTCACCACTAGCGGGAGTCTCTGGGGCCAACGTCCTGACTTTC.

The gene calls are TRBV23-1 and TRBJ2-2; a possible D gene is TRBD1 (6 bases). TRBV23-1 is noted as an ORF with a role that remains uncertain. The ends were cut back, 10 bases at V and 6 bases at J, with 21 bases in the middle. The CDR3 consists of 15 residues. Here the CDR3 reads CATTPPGHDPGELFF. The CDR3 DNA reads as TGCGCCACCACCCCTCCGGGACATGACCCCGGGGAGCTGTTTTTT.

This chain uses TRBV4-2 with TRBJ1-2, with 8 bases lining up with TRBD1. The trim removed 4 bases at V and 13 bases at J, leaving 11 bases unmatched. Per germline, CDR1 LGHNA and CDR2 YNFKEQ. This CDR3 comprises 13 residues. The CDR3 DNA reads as TGTGCCAGCAGCCCCATTTCTGGGGACAGGAGCACCTTC. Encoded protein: CASSPISGDRSTF.

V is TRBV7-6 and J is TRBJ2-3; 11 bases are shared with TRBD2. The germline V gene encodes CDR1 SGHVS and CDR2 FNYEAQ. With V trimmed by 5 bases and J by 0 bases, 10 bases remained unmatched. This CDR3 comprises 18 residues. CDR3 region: CASSRTSGRTLSTDTQYF. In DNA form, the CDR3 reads TGTGCCAGCAGCCGAACTAGCGGGAGAACCCTTAGCACAGATACGCAGTATTTT.

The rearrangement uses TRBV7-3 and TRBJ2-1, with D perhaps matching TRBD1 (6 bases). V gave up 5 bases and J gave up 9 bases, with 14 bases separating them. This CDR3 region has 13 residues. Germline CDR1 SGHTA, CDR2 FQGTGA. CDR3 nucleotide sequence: TGTGCCAGCAGCCCCTCGACAGGTGCTGAGCAGTTCTTC. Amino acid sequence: CASSPSTGAEQFF.

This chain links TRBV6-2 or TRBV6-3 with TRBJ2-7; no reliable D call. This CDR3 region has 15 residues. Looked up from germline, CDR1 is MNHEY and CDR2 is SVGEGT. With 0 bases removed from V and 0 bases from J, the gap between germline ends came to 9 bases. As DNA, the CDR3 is TGTGCCAGCAGTTACTCAAGGTGGAGCTCCTACGAGCAGTACTTC. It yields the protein CASSYSRWSSYEQYF.

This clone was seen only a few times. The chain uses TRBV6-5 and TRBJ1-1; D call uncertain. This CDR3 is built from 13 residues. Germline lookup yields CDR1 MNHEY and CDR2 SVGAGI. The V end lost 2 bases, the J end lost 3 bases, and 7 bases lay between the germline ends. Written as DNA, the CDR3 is TGTGCCAGCAGTTACGAGAGATACACTGAAGCTTTCTTT. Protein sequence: CASSYERYTEAFF.

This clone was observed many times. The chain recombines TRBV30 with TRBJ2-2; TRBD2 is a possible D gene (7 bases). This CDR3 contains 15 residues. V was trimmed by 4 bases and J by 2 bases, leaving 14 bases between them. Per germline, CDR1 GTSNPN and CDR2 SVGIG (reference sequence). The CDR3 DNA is TGTGCCTGGAAGCCGGGGGGCACTAACACCGGGGAGCTGTTTTTT. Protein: CAWKPGGTNTGELFF. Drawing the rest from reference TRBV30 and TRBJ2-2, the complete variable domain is SQTIHQWPATLVQPVGSPLSLECTVEGTSNPNLYWYRQAAGRGLQLLFYSVGIGQISSEVPQNLSASRPQDRQFILSSKKLLLSDSGFYLCAWKPGGTNTGELFFGEGSRLTVL.

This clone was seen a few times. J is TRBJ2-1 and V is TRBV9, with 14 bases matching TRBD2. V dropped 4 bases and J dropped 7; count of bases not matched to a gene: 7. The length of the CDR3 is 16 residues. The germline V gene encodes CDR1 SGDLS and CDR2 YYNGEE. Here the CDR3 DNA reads TGTGCCAGCAGCCCTAGACTAGCGGGGGGGTTAAATGAGCAGTTCTTC. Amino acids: CASSPRLAGGLNEQFF.

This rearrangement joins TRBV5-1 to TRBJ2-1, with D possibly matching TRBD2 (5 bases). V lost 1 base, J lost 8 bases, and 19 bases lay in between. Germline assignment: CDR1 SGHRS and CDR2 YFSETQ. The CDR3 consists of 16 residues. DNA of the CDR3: TGCGCCAGCAGCTTGCTTCGGGCCGTGAGGGTGGATGAGCAGTTCTTC. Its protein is CASSLLRAVRVDEQFF.

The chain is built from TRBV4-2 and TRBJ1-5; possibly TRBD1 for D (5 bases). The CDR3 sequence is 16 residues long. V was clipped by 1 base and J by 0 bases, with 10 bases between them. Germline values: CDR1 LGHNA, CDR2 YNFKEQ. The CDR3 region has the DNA TGTGCCAGCAGCCAAGGACAGACCTATAGCAATCAGCCCCAGCATTTT. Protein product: CASSQGQTYSNQPQHF.

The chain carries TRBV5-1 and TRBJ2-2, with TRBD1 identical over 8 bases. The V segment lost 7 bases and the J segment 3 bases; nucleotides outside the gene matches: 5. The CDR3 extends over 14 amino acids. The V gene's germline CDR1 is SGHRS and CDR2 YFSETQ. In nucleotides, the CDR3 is TGCGCCAGCCATTTACAGGGGGACACCGGGGAGCTGTTTTTT. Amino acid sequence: CASHLQGDTGELFF.

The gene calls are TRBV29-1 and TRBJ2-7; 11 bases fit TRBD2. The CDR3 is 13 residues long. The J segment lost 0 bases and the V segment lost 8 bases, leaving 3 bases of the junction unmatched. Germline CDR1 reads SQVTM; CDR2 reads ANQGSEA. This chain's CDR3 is CSWTSGHSYEQYF. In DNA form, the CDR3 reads TGCAGCTGGACTAGCGGGCACTCCTACGAGCAGTACTTC.

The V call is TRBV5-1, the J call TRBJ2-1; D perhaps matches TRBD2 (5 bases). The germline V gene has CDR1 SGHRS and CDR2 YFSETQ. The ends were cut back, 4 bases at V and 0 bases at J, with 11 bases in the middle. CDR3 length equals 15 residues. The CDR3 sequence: CASSPAGDSYNEQFF. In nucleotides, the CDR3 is TGCGCCAGCAGCCCGGCGGGTGACTCCTACAATGAGCAGTTCTTC.

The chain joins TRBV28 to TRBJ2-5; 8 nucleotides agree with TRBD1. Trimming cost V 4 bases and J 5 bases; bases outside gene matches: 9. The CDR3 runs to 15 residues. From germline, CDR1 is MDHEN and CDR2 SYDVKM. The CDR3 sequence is CASSSIARGRETQYF. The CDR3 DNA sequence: TGTGCCAGCAGTTCAATAGCCAGGGGGCGGGAGACCCAGTACTTC.

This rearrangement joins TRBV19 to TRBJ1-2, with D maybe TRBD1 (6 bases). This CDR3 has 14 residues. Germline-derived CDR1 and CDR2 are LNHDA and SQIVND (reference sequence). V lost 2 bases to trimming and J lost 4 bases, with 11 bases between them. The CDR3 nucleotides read TGTGCCAGTAGTATATCGGCCAGGGGCTATGGCTACACCTTC. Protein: CASSISARGYGYTF.

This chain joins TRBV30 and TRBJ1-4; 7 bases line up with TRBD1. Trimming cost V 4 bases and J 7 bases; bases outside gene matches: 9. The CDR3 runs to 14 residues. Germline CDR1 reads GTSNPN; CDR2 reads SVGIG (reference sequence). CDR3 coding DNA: TGTGCCTGGAAATCCGGGACAGTACTTGAAAAACTGTTTTTT. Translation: CAWKSGTVLEKLFF.

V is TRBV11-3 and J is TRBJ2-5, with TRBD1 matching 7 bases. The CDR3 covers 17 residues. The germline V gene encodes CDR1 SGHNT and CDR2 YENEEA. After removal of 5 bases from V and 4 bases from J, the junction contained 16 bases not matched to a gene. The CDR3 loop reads CASSTFIPTGAPETQYF. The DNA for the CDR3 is TGTGCCAGCAGCACCTTCATCCCCACAGGGGCCCCAGAGACCCAGTACTTC. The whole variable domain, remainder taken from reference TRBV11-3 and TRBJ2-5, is EAGVVQSPRYKIIEKKQPVAFWCNPISGHNTLYWYLQNLGQGPELLIRYENEEAVDDSQLPKDRFSAERLKGVDSTLKIQPAELGDSAVYLCASSTFIPTGAPETQYFGPGTRLLVL.

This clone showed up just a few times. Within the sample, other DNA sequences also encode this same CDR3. CDR3 in DNA: TGTGCCTGGAGTGTACAGGGGGATCAGCCCCAGCATTTT. Translating it yields CAWSVQGDQPQHF. This rearrangement joins TRBV30 to TRBJ1-5; 8 bases match TRBD1. This CDR3 is 13 amino acids long. J was trimmed by 5 bases and V by 0 bases; bases with no gene match: 0. Germline CDR1 reads GTSNPN; CDR2 reads SVGIG (reference sequence). Based on the CDR3 plus reference TRBV30 and TRBJ1-5, the full variable domain is SQTIHQWPATLVQPVGSPLSLECTVEGTSNPNLYWYRQAAGRGLQLLFYSVGIGQISSEVPQNLSASRPQDRQFILSSKKLLLSDSGFYLCAWSVQGDQPQHFGDGTRLSIL.